This T cell receptor (beta chain) was captured by sequencing in a study of T cells in Graves' hyperthyroidism and ophthalmopathy. Germline values: CDR1 SGHDN, CDR2 FVKESK. The CDR3 totals 17 residues. Trimming removed 1 base from V and 7 bases from J, with 19 bases in between. The source material, RNA transcripts, was used to amplify TCR beta CDR3 regions. A first-round RT-PCR of the TCR CDR3 used the HTBI primer set. In TCRdb, the multiplex PCR reads were re-called with MiXCR into one record per CDR3 protein. The table lists 500,000 to 800,000 distinct CDR3 sequences, 45% of them singletons. Input material: peripheral blood or thyroid tissue (not recorded which). The chain couples TRBV14 to TRBJ1-4, with D possibly being TRBD1 (5 bases). This TCR was recovered from an adult man with Graves' disease, either hyperthyroidism or ophthalmopathy (not recorded which). The CDR3 sequence: CASSQAQARTLGEKLFF. The CDR3 nucleotides are TGTGCCAGCAGCCAAGCCCAAGCCAGGACACTTGGTGAAAAACTGTTTTTT.